This is a list of T cell receptor beta chains from one sample in a study of CD8 T cells in ankylosing spondylitis. TCRdb redid the calling of the 5' RACE reads with MiXCR, one entry per CDR3 protein. The repertoire includes around 130,000 distinct CDR3 sequences, roughly an eighth of them detected once, and approximately 3.1% sits in the top ten. Source material: blood, either unsorted or a sorted T cell fraction (not recorded which). The receptors shown here come from a female donor with ankylosing spondylitis or in good health (not recorded which). The CDR3 runs from the conserved cysteine through the conserved F or W. The D gene is left open where the match is weak. The size of a clone is reported for some rows only, either as once, few or many, or as a class for expanded clones.

V: TRBV5-1; size: .; J: TRBJ2-3; D: TRBD2; DNA: TGCGCCAGCAGCTCCCTGGGACTAGCGGGACCCACAGATACGCAGTATTTT; CDR3: CASSSLGLAGPTDTQYF
V: TRBV7-9; size: once; J: TRBJ1-5; D: TRBD1; DNA: TGTGCCAGCAGCCAGACAGGGCTCAGCAATCAGCCCCAGCATTTT; CDR3: CASSQTGLSNQPQHF
V: TRBV5-1; size: many; J: TRBJ2-3; D: TRBD1; DNA: TGCGCCAGCAGCCCGACAGGGGGTAGCACAGATACGCAGTATTTT; CDR3: CASSPTGGSTDTQYF
V: TRBV20-1; size: many; J: TRBJ2-7; D: TRBD1; DNA: TGCAGTGCTACCGGGACAGCCTACGAGCAGTACTTC; CDR3: CSATGTAYEQYF
V: TRBV7-2; size: .; J: TRBJ1-2; D: TRBD1; DNA: TGTGCCAGCAGCGCGGACAGGAACTATGGCTACACCTTC; CDR3: CASSADRNYGYTF
V: TRBV2; size: .; J: TRBJ2-7; D: TRBD2; DNA: TGTGCCAGCAATCCCTTTAGCGGGGCGAGCTCCTACGAGCAGTACTTC; CDR3: CASNPFSGASSYEQYF
V: TRBV7-7; size: few; J: TRBJ2-1; D: .; DNA: TGTGCTCTAAGGGGGGCTTTCAATGAGCAGTTCTTC; CDR3: CALRGAFNEQFF
V: TRBV20-1; size: many; J: TRBJ2-3; D: TRBD2; DNA: TGCAGTGCTACTCGGACTAGCGAGGGTACAGATACGCAGTATTTT; CDR3: CSATRTSEGTDTQYF
V: TRBV6-5; size: many; J: TRBJ1-4; D: TRBD1; DNA: TGTGCCAGCAGTTACTCTCAGGGGGCGAGTGAAAAACTGTTTTTT; CDR3: CASSYSQGASEKLFF
V: TRBV6-5; size: many; J: TRBJ2-7; D: TRBD2; DNA: TGTGCCAGCAGTTCCGGGACTAGCGGCTACGAGCAGTACTTC; CDR3: CASSSGTSGYEQYF
V: TRBV12-3/TRBV12-4; size: .; J: TRBJ2-4; D: TRBD1; DNA: TGTGCCAGCACCAGGGACAGCCACAAAAACATTCAGTACTTC; CDR3: CASTRDSHKNIQYF
V: TRBV18; size: once; J: TRBJ2-5; D: TRBD2; DNA: TGTGCCAGCTCGGCGGGGGTGCAGCAAGAGACCCAGTACTTC; CDR3: CASSAGVQQETQYF
V: TRBV6-1; size: many; J: TRBJ1-6; D: TRBD1; DNA: TGTGCCAGCAGTGCTAAACCAGGGGGCAATTCACCCCTCCACTTT; CDR3: CASSAKPGGNSPLHF
V: TRBV6-1; size: .; J: TRBJ2-2; D: TRBD2; DNA: TGTGCCAGCGCAAACTCTGGTAGCGGGACTGGGGAGCTGTTTTTT; CDR3: CASANSGSGTGELFF
V: TRBV19; size: .; J: TRBJ1-1; D: .; DNA: TGTGCCAGTAGCCCGGGGACGATTGAAGCTTTCTTT; CDR3: CASSPGTIEAFF
V: TRBV7-2; size: .; J: TRBJ1-3; D: .; DNA: TGTGCCAGCAGCTTAGGGCGTAGCTCTGGAAACACCATATATTTC; CDR3: CASSLGRSSGNTIYF
V: TRBV28; size: few; J: TRBJ2-1; D: TRBD2; DNA: TGTGCCAGCACTTTAGCGGGGGGGATTGGGAATGAGCAGTTCTTC; CDR3: CASTLAGGIGNEQFF
V: TRBV3-1; size: .; J: TRBJ1-1; D: TRBD1; DNA: TGTGTCAGCAGCCGGGGACAGGGATCCACTGAAGCTTTCTTT; CDR3: CVSSRGQGSTEAFF
V: TRBV29-1; size: few; J: TRBJ2-3; D: TRBD2; DNA: TGCAGCGTGGGGCTAGCGGGCCTAGATACGCAGTATTTT; CDR3: CSVGLAGLDTQYF
V: TRBV9; size: many; J: TRBJ2-3; D: TRBD2; DNA: TGTGCCAGCAGCGCCGGGGGGTCCAACACAGATACGCAGTATTTT; CDR3: CASSAGGSNTDTQYF
V: TRBV2; size: .; J: TRBJ1-1; D: .; DNA: TGTGCCAGCAAGAGGGGCCTGCGTCGGACTGAAGCTTTCTTT; CDR3: CASKRGLRRTEAFF
V: TRBV5-1; size: few; J: TRBJ1-4; D: .; DNA: TGCGCCAGCAGCTTGGCCGACCCGAATGAAAAACTGTTTTTT; CDR3: CASSLADPNEKLFF
V: TRBV20-1; size: .; J: TRBJ2-7; D: .; DNA: TGCAGTGCTAATGTAGAAGGACAGCAGTACTTC; CDR3: CSANVEGQQYF
V: TRBV29-1; size: .; J: TRBJ1-4; D: TRBD1; DNA: TGCAGCGTTGAAGAAGGGACAGGGCCCGAAAAACTGTTTTTT; CDR3: CSVEEGTGPEKLFF
V: TRBV5-1; size: .; J: TRBJ2-3; D: TRBD1; DNA: TGCGCCAGCAGCTTGACAGGGGGCCCGGCAGATACGCAGTATTTT; CDR3: CASSLTGGPADTQYF
V: TRBV10-3; size: many; J: TRBJ2-1; D: .; DNA: TGTGCCACCACAGATAGCTCCTACAATGAGCAGTTCTTC; CDR3: CATTDSSYNEQFF
V: TRBV7-8; size: few; J: TRBJ2-1; D: .; DNA: TGTGCCAGCAGCCCAGGCGTGTTTTCCTACAATGAGCAGTTCTTC; CDR3: CASSPGVFSYNEQFF
V: TRBV29-1; size: many; J: TRBJ1-2; D: TRBD1; DNA: TGCAGCGTCGTGACAGGGAGGGCCTATGGCTACACCTTC; CDR3: CSVVTGRAYGYTF
V: TRBV10-3; size: .; J: TRBJ2-5; D: .; DNA: TGTGCCATAAAGGCAGGGTGGAAAGAGACCCGGTACTTC; CDR3: CAIKAGWKETRYF
V: TRBV2; size: few; J: TRBJ2-2; D: TRBD2; DNA: TGTGCCAGCACTCCCAGCGGGGGGGCGAACACCGGGGAGCTGTTTTTT; CDR3: CASTPSGGANTGELFF
V: TRBV3-1; size: .; J: TRBJ1-2; D: .; DNA: TGTGCCAGCAGCCAAGATAATAACTATGGCTACACCTTC; CDR3: CASSQDNNYGYTF
V: TRBV20-1; size: many; J: TRBJ2-4; D: .; DNA: TGCAGTGCAGGAGGACCGCCCAACATTCAGTACTTC; CDR3: CSAGGPPNIQYF
V: TRBV2; size: .; J: TRBJ1-1; D: .; DNA: TGTGCCAGCAGCGAGGGCCGCGGCGCCACTGAAGCTTTCTTT; CDR3: CASSEGRGATEAFF
V: TRBV6-5; size: .; J: TRBJ1-1; D: TRBD1; DNA: TGTGCCGGCAGTTACCCGATGACAGGGGGCGAAAGCACTGAAGCTTTCTTT; CDR3: CAGSYPMTGGESTEAFF
V: TRBV20-1; size: few; J: TRBJ2-3; D: TRBD1; DNA: TGCAGTGCTAATCCCCCGACAGGGGGCTTAAATACGCAGTATTTT; CDR3: CSANPPTGGLNTQYF
V: TRBV12-3/TRBV12-4; size: .; J: TRBJ2-5; D: .; DNA: TGTGCCAGCAGGCGGGGAAAAGAGACCCAGTACTTC; CDR3: CASRRGKETQYF
V: TRBV7-9; size: few; J: TRBJ1-1; D: .; DNA: TGTGCCAGCAGCTCAGAACAGGGACGCACTGAAGCTTTCTTT; CDR3: CASSSEQGRTEAFF
V: TRBV20-1; size: many; J: TRBJ2-5; D: TRBD2; DNA: TGCAGTGCTAGAGACCCTCATGGCGGGGGTCAAAAAGAGACCCAGTACTTC; CDR3: CSARDPHGGGQKETQYF
V: TRBV28; size: few; J: TRBJ1-5; D: .; DNA: TGTGCCAGCAGTTTCCGACAGCCCTATCGTCCCCAGCATTTT; CDR3: CASSFRQPYRPQHF
V: TRBV7-2; size: many; J: TRBJ1-2; D: .; DNA: TGTGCCAGCACCTCGGTGGTGGGAAAAAGCTACACCTTC; CDR3: CASTSVVGKSYTF
V: TRBV20-1; size: few; J: TRBJ2-7; D: .; DNA: TGCAGTGCTACTCTCCTCGGCGAGCAGTACTTC; CDR3: CSATLLGEQYF
V: TRBV5-1; size: .; J: TRBJ2-3; D: .; DNA: TGCGCCAGCAGCTTGGTGGACGTCACAGATACGCAGTATTTT; CDR3: CASSLVDVTDTQYF
V: TRBV20-1; size: many; J: TRBJ2-5; D: .; DNA: TGCAGTGCTAGAGATGACCAAGAGACCCAGTACTTC; CDR3: CSARDDQETQYF
V: TRBV28; size: many; J: TRBJ1-1; D: TRBD1; DNA: TGTGCCAGCAGTTTAGGGGACAGGAGACCGAACACTGAAGCTTTCTTT; CDR3: CASSLGDRRPNTEAFF
V: TRBV20-1; size: .; J: TRBJ2-7; D: TRBD1; DNA: TGCAGTGCTAGAGCCGGGACAGTTGCCCTCTACGAGCAGTACTTC; CDR3: CSARAGTVALYEQYF
V: TRBV12-3/TRBV12-4; size: once; J: TRBJ2-5; D: .; DNA: TGTGCCAGCAGTTTTCGGCGCCTGCTCCAAGAGACCCAGTACTTC; CDR3: CASSFRRLLQETQYF
V: TRBV5-1; size: many; J: TRBJ2-1; D: TRBD1; DNA: TGCGCCAGCCTACCGGGGGACAGGGACTACAATGAGCAGTTCTTC; CDR3: CASLPGDRDYNEQFF
V: TRBV12-3/TRBV12-4; size: many; J: TRBJ2-3; D: TRBD1; DNA: TGTGCCAGCAGCATCGGGACAGGGGGAGCAGATACGCAGTATTTT; CDR3: CASSIGTGGADTQYF
V: TRBV10-3; size: .; J: TRBJ1-3; D: .; DNA: TGTGCCATCAGTGATTGGGGCTCTGGAAACACCATATATTTT; CDR3: CAISDWGSGNTIYF
V: TRBV20-1; size: .; J: TRBJ2-3; D: .; DNA: TGCAGGGCAGGGGGGAGCACAGATACGCAGTATTTT; CDR3: CRAGGSTDTQYF
V: TRBV20-1; size: .; J: TRBJ1-5; D: TRBD1; DNA: TGCAGTGCTAGAGATCAGACAGGGCGTCAGCCCCAGCATTTT; CDR3: CSARDQTGRQPQHF